Listed below are T cell receptor beta chains from one sample, sequenced in a study of blood T cell repertoires in COVID-19. Sequencing used immunoSEQ multiplex PCR; TCRdb keeps in-frame clones, though not all of them. The sample includes about 270,000 clones, over 80% of them seen just once. Input material: peripheral blood. The source is a woman aged 50 to 60 with active or convalescent COVID-19. CDR3s include the opening cysteine and the closing phenylalanine or tryptophan. The D gene is left open where the match is weak. Clone size, where shown, is once, few, many, or a class for clones that have expanded.

TRBV24-1	.	.	TRBJ1-4	CATSVQGRRNEKLFF	TGTGCCACCAGTGTTCAGGGCCGGAGAAATGAAAAACTGTTTTTT
TRBV28	few	.	TRBJ1-2	CASSSSNYGYTF	TGTGCCAGCAGCAGTTCTAACTATGGCTACACCTTC
TRBV28	.	.	TRBJ1-2	CASSRGGNEGNGYTF	TGTGCCAGCAGCCGGGGGGGGAATGAGGGTAATGGCTACACCTTC
TRBV19	once	.	TRBJ1-2	CASSHGGNYGYTF	TGTGCCAGTAGCCATGGGGGGAACTATGGCTACACCTTC
TRBV5-1	.	.	TRBJ1-3	CASSSTGSSGNTIYF	TGCGCCAGCAGTAGTACAGGGAGCTCTGGAAACACCATATATTTT
TRBV4-1	once	TRBD1	TRBJ2-7	CASSQDIGQAGDEQYF	TGCGCCAGCAGCCAAGATATAGGACAGGCGGGCGACGAGCAGTACTTC
TRBV18	.	.	TRBJ1-3	CASQPRYPSGNTIYF	TGTGCCAGCCAACCACGATATCCAAGCGGAAACACCATATATTTT
TRBV29-1	.	.	TRBJ2-3	CSVGTTDTQYF	TGCAGCGTGGGGACAACAGATACGCAGTATTTT
TRBV6-5	.	.	TRBJ1-2	CASSYSVSNYGYTF	TGTGCCAGCAGTTACTCTGTCAGTAACTATGGCTACACCTTC
TRBV6-5	.	TRBD1	TRBJ2-7	CASSVESGQPYEQYF	TGTGCCAGCAGCGTAGAATCGGGACAGCCCTACGAGCAGTACTTC
TRBV10-3	.	TRBD2	TRBJ2-1	CAISGTSGRAGNNEQFF	TGTGCCATCAGTGGGACTAGCGGGAGGGCCGGGAACAATGAGCAGTTCTTC
TRBV7-3	.	.	TRBJ1-2	CASSQRGAQQRAYLRGDYGYTF	TGTGCCAGCAGCCAGCGAGGGGCCCAACAACGGGCGTATTTACGGGGGGACTATGGCTACACCTTC
TRBV10-2	.	TRBD2	TRBJ2-4	CASSESKAGGGGYF	TGCGCCAGCAGTGAGTCGAAAGCGGGAGGCGGGGGGTACTTC
TRBV7-8	once	TRBD2	TRBJ2-6	CASSSLAGGARANVLTF	TGTGCCAGCAGCTCCCTAGCGGGGGGTGCGAGGGCCAACGTCCTGACTTTC
TRBV19	.	.	TRBJ1-2	CASSLEQAELGGYTF	TGTGCCAGTAGCTTGGAACAGGCCGAACTCGGAGGCTACACCTTC
TRBV28	.	.	TRBJ2-5	CASSLGAGPGAQYF	TGTGCCAGCAGTTTAGGGGCAGGCCCGGGGGCCCAGTACTTC
TRBV3-1/TRBV3-2	.	TRBD2	TRBJ2-1	CASSQVSSGYNEQFF	TGTGCCAGCAGCCAAGTGTCTAGCGGTTACAATGAGCAGTTCTTC
TRBV24-1	.	.	TRBJ2-7	CATSDYTEQYF	TGTGCCACCAGTGATTACACCGAGCAGTACTTC
TRBV6-6	.	TRBD1	TRBJ1-1	CASKGAGSSVDTEAFF	TGTGCCAGCAAGGGGGCGGGGTCGTCGGTGGACACTGAAGCTTTCTTT
TRBV29-1	.	.	TRBJ2-1	CSVVVSEPYNEQFF	TGCAGCGTTGTGGTTAGCGAGCCCTACAATGAGCAGTTCTTC
TRBV28	.	.	TRBJ2-7	CASSSRGGTYEQYF	TGTGCCAGCAGTTCAAGGGGGGGGACCTACGAGCAGTACTTC
TRBV5-4	.	TRBD1	TRBJ1-2	CAGLDRGETYGYTF	TGTGCCGGATTGGACAGGGGCGAGACCTATGGCTACACCTTC
TRBV14	few	.	TRBJ2-5	CASSLSIPYQETQYF	TGTGCCAGCAGCCTCTCTATCCCGTACCAAGAGACCCAGTACTTC
TRBV7-2	.	.	TRBJ1-1	CASSPLRAANTEAFF	TGTGCCAGCAGCCCCCTCCGAGCGGCGAACACTGAAGCTTTCTTT
TRBV11-2	many	TRBD1	TRBJ1-1	CASTLGQVPVLAFF	TGTGCCAGCACCCTGGGACAGGTGCCAGTTTTAGCTTTCTTT
TRBV28	.	.	TRBJ1-6	CASSPQSGVGPWTLHF	TGTGCCAGCAGCCCTCAATCAGGGGTCGGACCCTGGACCCTCCACTTT
TRBV20-1	.	TRBD1	TRBJ1-2	CSATGGYGYTF	TGCAGTGCTACAGGGGGCTATGGCTACACCTTC
TRBV30	.	.	TRBJ1-2	CAALGGGYTF	TGTGCCGCCCTTGGCGGTGGCTACACCTTC